This record concerns one T cell receptor beta chain sequence. No antigen is known for it. The germline V and J ends were trimmed by 3 bases and 6 bases, with 6 bases remaining between them. CDR3 size: 11 residues. Per germline, CDR1 DFQATT and CDR2 SNEGSKA (reference sequence). This specimen belongs to a study of CD8+CD57+ T cells in acquired aplastic anemia. Study-wide results and caveats: Patients were compared with controls for CD8+ Simpson's diversity, and no significant difference emerged. Around 30 was the count of CD8+ CDR3 sequences that patients shared with controls.

Profiling of TCR beta VDJ combinations and CDR3 sequences used genomic DNA as template. Each CDR3 protein is one row after TCRdb ran MiXCR on the reads. This table holds about 81,000 distinct CDR3 sequences, more than 40% found once. The sequencing sample was made of sorted CD4+, CD8+, or CD8+CD57+ T cells (not recorded which) from PBMCs. This rearrangement joins TRBV20-1 to TRBJ2-1; no definite D call. The source is a human donor in good health, serving as a control. CDR3 DNA sequence: TGCAGTGCTAGGGGCCTCAATGAGCAGTTCTTC. Its protein is CSARGLNEQFF.